The 24 T cell receptor beta chains given below trace back to one sample, sequenced in a study of blood T cell repertoires in COVID-19. Profiled with immunoSEQ multiplex PCR; TCRdb holds only in-frame clones, not every one. The table has 230,000 or so clones, about nine tenths seen once. The specimen was PBMCs or T cells enriched from blood (not recorded which). These receptors all stem from a middle-aged woman with acute COVID-19.

V gene TRBV24-1 combines with J gene TRBJ1-2; D ambiguous. Germline V gene sequence: CDR1 KGHDR, CDR2 SFDVKD. Trimming shortened V by 5 bases and J by 7 bases, and 13 bases separated the two germline ends. The length of the CDR3 is 13 residues. The CDR3 DNA sequence: TGTGCCACCAGTGCCCAACCAGCGGGTGGCTACACCTTC. The encoded protein is CATSAQPAGGYTF.

The chain recombines TRBV5-6 with TRBJ2-7; D gene uncertain. CDR3 length equals 14 residues. Germline values: CDR1 SGHDT, CDR2 YYEEEE. Trimming cost V 3 bases and J 2 bases, with 12 bases left between them. CDR3 coding DNA: TGTGCCAGCAGCTCCATTTGGGCTGCCTACGAGCAGTACTTC. Encoded protein: CASSSIWAAYEQYF.

This CDR3 is CASSLLGGTEAFF. CDR3 coding DNA: TGTGCCAGCAGCTTACTCGGGGGGACTGAAGCTTTCTTT. The chain is built from TRBV7-2 and TRBJ1-1, with D possibly matching TRBD1 (5 bases). Germline CDR1 SGHTA, CDR2 FQGNSA. The CDR3 runs 13 residues. V was cut by 2 bases and J by 5 bases, with 9 bases left in between.

The DNA for the CDR3 is TGTGCCAGCAGCGCCCCCGCCACTACAAACACAGATACGCAGTATTTT. This encodes CASSAPATTNTDTQYF. The genes are TRBV9 and TRBJ2-3; D not certain. V was trimmed by 3 bases and J by 2 bases, leaving 16 bases between them. Germline V gene lookup returns CDR1 SGDLS and CDR2 YYNGEE. The CDR3 spans 16 residues.

Regarding this clone: This specimen includes other DNA sequences encoding the same CDR3. The chain uses TRBV12-3 or TRBV12-4 and TRBJ1-5; D is uncertain. V dropped 3 bases and J dropped 3 bases, with 6 bases sitting between them. The CDR3 is made up of 13 amino acids. The CDR3 loop reads CASSLSSNQPQHF. For the CDR3, the DNA is TGTGCCAGCAGTTTGTCCTCCAATCAGCCCCAGCATTTT.

CDR3 loop: CATSGTRVMTGELFF. The DNA of the CDR3 is TGTGCCACCAGTGGGACACGGGTGATGACCGGGGAGCTGTTTTTT. The chain joins TRBV24-1 to TRBJ2-2; a possible D gene is TRBD1 (5 bases). This CDR3 comprises 15 residues. The germline V and J ends were trimmed by 5 bases and 5 bases, with 14 bases remaining between them. The germline V gene has CDR1 KGHDR and CDR2 SFDVKD.

Remarks on this clone: Other nucleotide sequences from this sample produce the same CDR3. The chain uses TRBV4-1 and TRBJ1-1; D remains unclear. Germline CDR1 MGHRA, CDR2 YSYEKL. The CDR3 extends over 14 amino acids. V was trimmed by 0 bases and J by 0 bases, leaving 5 bases between them. CDR3 residues: CASSQERLNTEAFF. Written as DNA, the CDR3 is TGCGCCAGCAGCCAAGAGCGTTTGAACACTGAAGCTTTCTTT.

About this clone itself: This sample also contains other DNA sequences that code for the same CDR3. CDR3 DNA sequence: TGCGCCAGCAGCTTGGACAGGGGTAATTCACCCCTCCACTTT. Encoded protein: CASSLDRGNSPLHF. This chain uses TRBV5-1 with TRBJ1-6; 7 nucleotides line up with TRBD1. The CDR3 contains 14 residues. J gave up 6 bases and V 0 bases, and 0 bases lay outside the gene matches. Germline V lookup: CDR1 SGHRS, CDR2 YFSETQ.

V gene TRBV25-1 combines with J gene TRBJ2-5; 8 bases line up with TRBD1. CDR3 length: 14 residues. The J segment lost 4 bases and the V segment lost 6 bases, leaving 7 bases of the junction unmatched. Germline CDR1 reads MGHDK; CDR2 reads SYGVNS. The CDR3 coding sequence is TGTGCCAGCAGCAGGACAGGGCAGCGAGAGACCCAGTACTTC. Its translation: CASSRTGQRETQYF.

In regard to this clone: This same CDR3 is encoded by further DNA sequences in the sample. This chain joins TRBV27 and TRBJ1-2, with D perhaps matching TRBD1 (5 bases). V dropped 5 bases and J dropped 0 bases, with 7 bases sitting between them. The CDR3 extends over 13 amino acids. The germline V gene encodes CDR1 MNHEY and CDR2 SMNVEV (reference sequence). The CDR3: CASSLTANYGYTF. In nucleotides, the CDR3 is TGTGCCAGCAGTCTGACAGCTAACTATGGCTACACCTTC.

This clone was counted at least ten times. The chain employs TRBV7-9 and TRBJ2-3, with TRBD1 matching 8 bases. From germline, CDR1 is SEHNR and CDR2 FQNEAQ (reference sequence). CDR3 size: 17 residues. Unmatched junction bases numbered 9, after V lost 1 base and J lost 3 bases. The CDR3 region is CASSLGRTGSRTDTQYF. CDR3 DNA sequence: TGTGCCAGCAGCTTAGGACGGACAGGGAGTCGGACAGATACGCAGTATTTT.

The chain recombines TRBV7-6 with TRBJ1-6, with D hard to call. Germline-derived CDR1 and CDR2 are SGHVS and FNYEAQ. This CDR3 comprises 12 residues. V was pared by 2 bases and J by 9 bases, with 5 bases between. The CDR3 bases are TGTGCCAGCAGCTTATTACTTTCACCCCTCCACTTT. This encodes CASSLLLSPLHF.

The V gene is TRBV5-1, the J gene TRBJ1-1; TRBD1 might be the D (5 bases). The V gene lost 7 bases and the J gene lost 2 bases, with 12 bases spanning the gap. CDR3 size: 13 residues. Germline CDR1 and CDR2: SGHRS and YFSETQ. The CDR3 nucleotides read TGCGCCAGCTCGGACGGGGGAAACACTGAAGCTTTCTTT. This codes for CASSDGGNTEAFF.

The CDR3 nucleotides read TGTGCCAGCACCCCTCAGACAGGGGGAAGTTCACCCCTCCACTTT. Translating gives CASTPQTGGSSPLHF. The chain combines TRBV2 with TRBJ1-6; 9 nucleotides match TRBD1. This CDR3 is built from 15 residues. V lost 7 bases, J lost 9 bases, and 10 bases stayed unmatched. Germline CDR1 reads SNHLY; CDR2 reads FYNNEI.

This clone is a singleton in its sample. V and J are TRBV6-5 and TRBJ2-2; 7 bases are a match to TRBD1. Germline V gene sequence: CDR1 MNHEY, CDR2 SVGAGI. The J segment lost 5 bases and the V segment lost 6 bases, leaving 9 bases of the junction unmatched. The CDR3 has 15 residues. The CDR3 sequence: CASRDSFRGTGELFF. The CDR3 DNA is TGTGCCAGCAGAGACTCTTTCAGGGGGACCGGGGAGCTGTTTTTT.

The chain combines TRBV20-1 with TRBJ2-3; tentatively, D is TRBD1 (5 bases). V was cut by 3 bases and J by 1 base, with 14 bases left in between. Per the germline V gene, CDR1 is DFQATT and CDR2 is SNEGSKA (reference sequence). This CDR3 comprises 15 residues. The CDR3 reads CSASVPPGRTDTQYF. Written as DNA, the CDR3 is TGCAGTGCTAGTGTCCCCCCAGGGCGCACAGATACGCAGTATTTT.

The chain is built from TRBV7-8 and TRBJ1-6, with 7 bases lining up with TRBD1. V shed 1 base and J 10 bases; nucleotides not matched to a gene: 10. Germline-derived CDR1 and CDR2 are SGHVS and FQNEAQ. The CDR3 totals 16 residues. The CDR3 reads CASSLDRGGLGSPLHF. DNA for the CDR3: TGTGCCAGCAGCTTAGACAGGGGCGGCCTGGGGTCACCCCTCCACTTT. Complete variable domain (other parts from reference TRBV7-8 and TRBJ1-6): GAGVSQSPRYKVAKRGQDVALRCDPISGHVSLFWYQQALGQGPEFLTYFQNEAQLDKSGLPSDRFFAERPEGSVSTLKIQRTQQEDSAVYLCASSLDRGGLGSPLHFGNGTRLTVT.

This chain uses TRBV19 with TRBJ1-5, with a possible D match to TRBD1 (5 bases). The CDR3 loop spans 12 amino acids. CDR1 and CDR2 (germline): LNHDA, SQIVND (reference sequence). Trimming took 8 bases from V and 7 from J, leaving 12 bases between them. The CDR3 loop is CASGDSQQPQHF. The CDR3 DNA follows: TGTGCCAGTGGGGACTCCCAACAGCCCCAGCATTTT.

This clone has only one observation. The V gene is TRBV6-6, the J gene TRBJ2-5, with D unresolved. CDR1 is MNHNY, CDR2 SVGAGI, per germline (reference sequence). V lost 6 bases and J lost 5, with 16 bases in between. The CDR3 is 14 amino acids. CDR3 loop: CASSLPAARETQYF. The CDR3 DNA is TGTGCCAGCAGCCTTCCGGCCGCTAGGGAGACCCAGTACTTC.

The V call is TRBV6-5, the J call TRBJ1-1; D perhaps matches TRBD1 (6 bases). Looked up from germline, CDR1 is MNHEY and CDR2 is SVGAGI. Trimming removed 4 bases from V and 3 bases from J, with 12 bases in between. CDR3 size: 14 residues. CDR3 DNA: TGTGCCAGCAGTTTCGCAGGGGTCTACACTGAAGCTTTCTTT. Its translation: CASSFAGVYTEAFF.

In its sample, this clone was seen once. The chain has TRBV5-5 and TRBJ1-2; possible D gene TRBD1, 5 bases. The ends were cut back, 2 bases at V and 0 bases at J, with 14 bases in the middle. Per the germline V gene, CDR1 is SGHKS and CDR2 is YYEKEE (reference sequence). The CDR3 runs 16 residues. CDR3 protein: CASSLGGARANYGYTF. CDR3 DNA: TGTGCCAGCAGCTTAGGTGGGGCCCGCGCTAACTATGGCTACACCTTC. The whole variable domain, remainder taken from reference TRBV5-5 and TRBJ1-2, is DAGVTQSPTHLIKTRGQQVTLRCSPISGHKSVSWYQQVLGQGPQFIFQYYEKEERGRGNFPDRFSARQFPNYSSELNVNALLLGDSALYLCASSLGGARANYGYTFGSGTRLTVV.

V is TRBV19 and J is TRBJ2-2; 9 bases are a match to TRBD1. Looked up from germline, CDR1 is LNHDA and CDR2 is SQIVND (reference sequence). CDR3 length: 15 amino acids. The junction had 9 bases not matched to a gene; V was cut back by 6 bases and J by 7 bases. The CDR3 bases are TGTGCCAGTAGGGGCGGGACAGGGAGGAGCGGGGAGCTGTTTTTT. Protein product: CASRGGTGRSGELFF.

V and J are TRBV7-9 and TRBJ1-5; D unresolved. The CDR3 has 15 residues. Germline lookup yields CDR1 SEHNR and CDR2 FQNEAQ (reference sequence). Trimming took off 1 base at V and 2 bases at J, with 9 bases between the two ends. The CDR3 region has the DNA TGTGCCAGCAGCTTAGGGAGTTCGGGCAATCAGCCCCAGCATTTT. It translates to CASSLGSSGNQPQHF.

This chain links TRBV7-2 with TRBJ1-3; D is perhaps TRBD1 (5 bases). The germline V gene has CDR1 SGHTA and CDR2 FQGNSA. The V gene lost 6 bases and the J gene lost 8 bases, with 20 bases spanning the gap. This CDR3 has 15 amino acids. The CDR3 protein is CASSLSGQGAHTIYF. CDR3 DNA: TGTGCCAGCAGTCTCTCCGGGCAGGGCGCCCACACCATATATTTT.